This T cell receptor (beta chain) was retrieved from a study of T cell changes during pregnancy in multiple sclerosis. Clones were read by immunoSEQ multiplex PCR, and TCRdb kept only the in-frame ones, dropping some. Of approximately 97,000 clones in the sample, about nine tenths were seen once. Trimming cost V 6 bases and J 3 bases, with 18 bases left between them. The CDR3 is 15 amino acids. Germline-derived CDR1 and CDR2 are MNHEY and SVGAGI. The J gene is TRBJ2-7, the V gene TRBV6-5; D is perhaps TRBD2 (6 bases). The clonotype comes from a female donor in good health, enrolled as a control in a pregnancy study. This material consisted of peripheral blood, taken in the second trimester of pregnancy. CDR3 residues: CASRRQNRDFYEQYF. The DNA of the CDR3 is TGTGCCAGCAGGCGCCAAAACCGGGACTTCTACGAGCAGTACTTC.